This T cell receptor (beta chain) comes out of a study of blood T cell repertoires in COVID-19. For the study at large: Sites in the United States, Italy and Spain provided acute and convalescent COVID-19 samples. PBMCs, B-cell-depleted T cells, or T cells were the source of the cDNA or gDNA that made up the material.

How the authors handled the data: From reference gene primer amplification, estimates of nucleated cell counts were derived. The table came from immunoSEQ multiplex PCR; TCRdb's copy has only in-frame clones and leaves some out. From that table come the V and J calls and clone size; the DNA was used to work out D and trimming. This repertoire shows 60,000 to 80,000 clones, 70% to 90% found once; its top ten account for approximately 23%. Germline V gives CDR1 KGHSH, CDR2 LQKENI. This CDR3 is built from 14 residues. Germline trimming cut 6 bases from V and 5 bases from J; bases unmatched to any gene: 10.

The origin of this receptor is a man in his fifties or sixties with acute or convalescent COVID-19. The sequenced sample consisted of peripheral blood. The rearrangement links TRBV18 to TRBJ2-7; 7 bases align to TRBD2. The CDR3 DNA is TGTGCCAGCTCCCGACCGAGGGAGGGAAACGAGCAGTACTTC. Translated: CASSRPREGNEQYF.